These T cell receptor beta chains were read from a single sample in a study of CXCR3-negative and CXCR3-positive naive CD8 T cells. TCRdb re-called the 5' RACE reads and gives one entry per CDR3 protein, without DNA. The sample is made up of tens of thousands of distinct CDR3 sequences, and the top ten hold over 1.3% of it. Sequencing input: naive CXCR3- CD8+ T cells from blood. These receptors all come from a human donor in good health. Some clones in this sample may be carry-over from other donors' samples. Each CDR3 is given with its conserved first and last residue.

TRBJ1-1 17 TRBV9 CASSPIYARGADTEAFF
TRBJ2-7 14 TRBV6-5 CASSESGSHYEQYF
TRBJ2-1 18 TRBV29-1 CSVAGTSGGTSSYNEQFF
TRBJ2-7 16 TRBV7-9 CASSLLYGDFSYEQYF
TRBJ2-3 17 TRBV29-1 CSVEDLPRAGASDTQYF
TRBJ1-2 11 TRBV29-1 CSVPRGVGYTF
TRBJ2-1 14 TRBV12-3/TRBV12-4 CASSFRSSYNEQFF
TRBJ2-7 13 TRBV10-3 CAIMTGLSYEQYF
TRBJ2-3 15 TRBV6-5 CASSYGQTGTDTQYF
TRBJ2-1 16 TRBV14 CASSQEWASAYNEQFF
TRBJ1-6 15 TRBV6-5 CASRKQGHGNSPLHF
TRBJ2-1 18 TRBV7-9 CASSATGSSGGPYNEQFF
TRBJ2-3 14 TRBV7-3 CASTPSGFPDTQYF
TRBJ2-7 16 TRBV14 CASSQGLSEGSYEQYF
TRBJ2-1 14 TRBV29-1 CSVDRRGGYNEQFF
TRBJ2-7 17 TRBV29-1 CSVVASGSPSSSYEQYF
TRBJ1-1 14 TRBV6-5 CASSYSYRNTEAFF
TRBJ1-1 14 TRBV12-3/TRBV12-4 CASSPGGQGTEAFF
TRBJ1-1 13 TRBV9 CASSVGVVGEAFF
TRBJ2-3 16 TRBV7-8 CASSLKWGGNTDTQYF